The table lists the clone carrying this T cell receptor (beta chain) with a count of one. Antigen specificity is unknown. Healthy bone marrow donors formed the donor group. The data stem from a study of cytomegalovirus exposure and HLA in healthy donors. The CDR3 extends over 17 amino acids. J lost 6 bases, V lost 0 bases, and 9 bases had no gene match. Germline V CDR1 and CDR2: SGHRS, YFSETQ. The PCR employed 60 Vbeta primers together with 13 Jbeta primers. Sequencing used immunoSEQ multiplex PCR; TCRdb keeps in-frame clones, though not all of them. Here the sample spans fewer than 250,000 clones, around 78% being singletons. General study findings and limits: A later analysis linked 16,951 TCR beta sequences to HLA alleles at 0.05 false discovery rate. Cytomegalovirus status was reportedly diagnosed by the classifier with high specificity and sensitivity.

This chain connects TRBV5-1 to TRBJ2-1; TRBD1 aligns across 10 bases. Sequenced: PBMCs. The TCR was taken from a woman in her 30s in good health and CMV-seropositive. The chain's CDR3 is CASSLVVTGDRGNEQFF. The CDR3 region has the DNA TGCGCCAGCAGCTTGGTGGTTACGGGGGACAGGGGCAATGAGCAGTTCTTC.